One and the same sample provided the 13 T cell receptor beta chains below, sequenced in a study of post-analysis software for immune sequencing data. Study-level points and caveats: TRBV segments more frequent in patients than in controls numbered five and included TRBV5-6, TRBV5-1 and TRBV20-1.

These receptors have no known antigen. Tagging with unique molecular identifiers was a feature of the TCR beta cDNA libraries. Via MiXCR, TCRdb re-called the PCR reads, giving one row per CDR3 protein. The repertoire holds more than 500,000 distinct CDR3 sequences, with around a third as singletons. The sample consisted of blood. The receptor source for this set is a girl younger than 18 with multiple sclerosis.

This clonotype was picked up a small number of times. The chain recombines TRBV20-1 with TRBJ2-3; tentative D call: TRBD2 (5 bases). Germline assignment: CDR1 DFQATT and CDR2 SNEGSKA (reference sequence). Trimming took 3 bases from V and 2 from J, leaving 15 bases between them. This CDR3 has 15 amino acids. CDR3 protein: CSASRVSGYTDTQYF. In nucleotides, the CDR3 is TGCAGTGCTAGTCGCGTAAGCGGATACACAGATACGCAGTATTTT.

This clonotype was counted a few times. V usage is TRBV27 and J usage is TRBJ2-1, with 11 positions matching TRBD2. In germline, CDR1 is MNHEY, CDR2 SMNVEV (reference sequence). The CDR3 runs to 16 residues. After removal of 5 bases from V and 9 bases from J, the junction contained 12 bases not matched to a gene. This chain's CDR3 is CASSDLLAGGHREQFF. The CDR3, as DNA: TGTGCCAGCAGTGACCTATTAGCGGGGGGGCATCGTGAGCAGTTCTTC.

The chain employs TRBV29-1 and TRBJ2-3; a weak D match, TRBD2 (6 bases). The length of the CDR3 is 15 residues. Trimming removed 6 bases at V and 0 bases at J, with 16 bases between. Germline V gene lookup returns CDR1 SQVTM and CDR2 ANQGSEA. CDR3 sequence reads: CSVAGGGFSTDTQYF. CDR3 nucleotide sequence: TGCAGCGTGGCCGGTGGGGGGTTTAGCACAGATACGCAGTATTTT.

This chain connects TRBV20-1 to TRBJ2-7; D is possibly TRBD1 (6 bases). Between the trimmed V and J ends, which lost 6 bases and 0 bases, there was a span of 27 bases. The CDR3 sequence is 18 residues long. CDR1 is DFQATT and CDR2 is SNEGSKA in the germline V gene (reference sequence). The DNA for the CDR3 is TGCAGTGCCCACGACGCCAGGGGCAACCGCGGAAGCTCCTACGAGCAGTACTTC. Residues: CSAHDARGNRGSSYEQYF.

The chain uses TRBV5-4 and TRBJ1-6; D is unclear. Trimming took off 4 bases at V and 9 bases at J, with 20 bases between the two ends. CDR1 and CDR2 from the germline V gene are SGHNT and YYREEE (reference sequence). The CDR3 contains 16 residues. Here the CDR3 reads CASSLDPGVRSSPLHF. The CDR3 nucleotides are TGTGCCAGCAGCCTGGACCCGGGAGTACGAAGTTCACCCCTCCACTTT.

This clonotype appeared a few times. The chain recombines TRBV5-1 with TRBJ2-1; possibly TRBD1 or TRBD2 for D (5 bases each). Trimming pared 0 bases from V and 5 bases from J, leaving 9 bases between. This CDR3 has 14 residues. Looked up from germline, CDR1 is SGHRS and CDR2 is YFSETQ. In DNA, the CDR3 is TGCGCCAGCAGCTTGGGTAGGGGAGACAATGAGCAGTTCTTC. Its protein product is CASSLGRGDNEQFF.

The rearrangement links TRBV10-1 to TRBJ1-5; TRBD1 might be the D (5 bases). Trimming cost V 4 bases and J 3 bases, with 10 bases left between them. CDR3 length: 14 residues. Germline assignment: CDR1 WNHNN and CDR2 SYGVQD (reference sequence). CDR3 residues: CASSAGAPNQPQHF. The CDR3 region has the DNA TGCGCCAGCAGTGCCGGGGCCCCCAATCAGCCCCAGCATTTT.

On this clonotype: The junction and the germline gene differ at one end; a read error may be behind it. V gene TRBV20-1 combines with J gene TRBJ2-1; D is undetermined. The germline CDR1 and CDR2 sequences are DFQATT and SNEGSKA (reference sequence). The CDR3 has 14 amino acids. The CDR3 DNA reads TGCAGTGCTCGACGAGCGATCTCCTACGATGAGCAGTTCTTC. Protein product: CSARRAISYDEQFF.

The chain uses TRBV6-6 and TRBJ1-6; D gene ambiguous. This CDR3 has 13 amino acids. Germline values: CDR1 MNHNY, CDR2 SVGAGI (reference sequence). The V end lost 8 bases, the J end lost 6 bases, and 11 bases lay between the germline ends. CDR3 in amino acids: CASDSAVNSPLHF. The CDR3 DNA is TGTGCCAGCGATTCGGCAGTTAATTCACCCCTCCACTTT.

Turning to this clonotype: One end of the junction fails to match germline, which may point to a read error. The chain joins TRBV10-3 to TRBJ1-1; 7 bases map to TRBD1. Germline loops: CDR1 ENHRY, CDR2 SYGVKD. The CDR3 consists of 13 residues. CDR3 in DNA: TGCGCCATCAGGGCGGGGACAGACACTGAAGCTTTCTTT. The encoded protein is CAIRAGTDTEAFF.

This clonotype was seen a handful of times. The gene calls are TRBV20-1 and TRBJ2-5; no clear D gene. There are 13 residues in the CDR3. The germline V gene encodes CDR1 DFQATT and CDR2 SNEGSKA (reference sequence). Trimming pared 6 bases from V and 5 bases from J, leaving 16 bases between. CDR3 protein: CSASPDSGETQYF. The CDR3 DNA is TGCAGTGCCTCCCCTGATTCCGGGGAGACCCAGTACTTC.

This clonotype occurred a few times. The CDR3 sequence is CASSPRGGTGNEQFF. The CDR3 coding sequence is TGTGCCAGCAGCCCGAGAGGAGGGACAGGGAATGAGCAGTTCTTC. The chain combines TRBV9 with TRBJ2-1; TRBD1 aligns across 9 bases. After removal of 4 bases from V and 7 bases from J, the junction contained 9 bases not matched to a gene. CDR3 length: 15 residues. Per the germline V gene, CDR1 is SGDLS and CDR2 is YYNGEE.

Of note for this clonotype: One end of the junction fails to match germline, which may point to a read error. The gene calls are TRBV5-1 and TRBJ2-1; TRBD1 agrees at 9 bases. This CDR3 is built from 14 residues. Looked up from germline, CDR1 is SGHRS and CDR2 is YFSETQ. The CDR3 region has the DNA TGCGCCGGCAGCCCCGGGACAGGGTACAATGAGCAGTTCTTC. Translation gives CAGSPGTGYNEQFF.